The entry that follows covers one TCR beta chain sequence. This record comes from a study of T cell changes during pregnancy in multiple sclerosis. Sequenced by immunoSEQ multiplex PCR; TCRdb stores in-frame clones only, minus some. Among about 28,000 clones listed, just over 90% were seen once. Germline lookup yields CDR1 GTSNPN and CDR2 SVGIG (reference sequence). The V segment lost 2 bases and the J segment 6 bases; nucleotides outside the gene matches: 2. There are 13 residues in the CDR3. The J gene is TRBJ1-5, the V gene TRBV30, with 9 nucleotides matching TRBD1. The TCR comes from a female donor with multiple sclerosis, enrolled in a pregnancy study. Source: CD4+ T cells from peripheral blood mononuclear cells, taken after pregnancy. CDR3 loop: CAWSRQGVQPQHF. CDR3 bases: TGTGCCTGGAGTAGACAGGGGGTTCAGCCCCAGCATTTT.